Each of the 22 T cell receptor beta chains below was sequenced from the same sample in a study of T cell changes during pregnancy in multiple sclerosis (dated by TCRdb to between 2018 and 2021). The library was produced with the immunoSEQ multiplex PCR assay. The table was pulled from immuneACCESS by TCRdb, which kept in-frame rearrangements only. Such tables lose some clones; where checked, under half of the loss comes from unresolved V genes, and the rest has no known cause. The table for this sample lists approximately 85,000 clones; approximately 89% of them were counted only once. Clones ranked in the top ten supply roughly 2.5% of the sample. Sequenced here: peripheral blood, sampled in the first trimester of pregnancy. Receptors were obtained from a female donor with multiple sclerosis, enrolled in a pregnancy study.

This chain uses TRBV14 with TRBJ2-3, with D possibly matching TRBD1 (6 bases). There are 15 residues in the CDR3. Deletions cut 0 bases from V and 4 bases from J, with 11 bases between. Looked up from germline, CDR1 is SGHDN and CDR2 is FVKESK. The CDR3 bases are TGTGCCAGCAGCCAAGAAATACCAGGGGCAGATACGCAGTATTTT. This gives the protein CASSQEIPGADTQYF.

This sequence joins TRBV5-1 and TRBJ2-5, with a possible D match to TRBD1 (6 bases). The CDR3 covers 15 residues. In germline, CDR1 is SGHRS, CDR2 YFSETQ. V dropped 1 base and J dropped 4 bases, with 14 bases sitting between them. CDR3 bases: TGCGCCAGCAGCTTGAACCATGGGGGCCCAGAGACCCAGTACTTC. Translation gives CASSLNHGGPETQYF.

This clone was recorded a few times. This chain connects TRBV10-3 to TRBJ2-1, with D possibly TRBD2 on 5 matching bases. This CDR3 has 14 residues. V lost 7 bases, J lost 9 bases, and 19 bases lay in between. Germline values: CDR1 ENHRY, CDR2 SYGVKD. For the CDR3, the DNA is TGTGCCATCAAAGAGGGATTACCTGGGAGTGAGCAGTTCTTC. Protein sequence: CAIKEGLPGSEQFF.

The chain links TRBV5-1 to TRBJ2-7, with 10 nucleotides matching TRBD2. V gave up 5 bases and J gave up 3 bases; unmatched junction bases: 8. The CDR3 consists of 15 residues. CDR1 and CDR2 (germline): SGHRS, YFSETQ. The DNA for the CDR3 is TGCGCCAGCAGAGATATAGCGGGAGGTCGCTACGAGCAGTACTTC. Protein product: CASRDIAGGRYEQYF.

The CDR3 reads CASSARTGGATNEKLFF. The CDR3, as DNA: TGTGCCAGTAGTGCCCGGACAGGGGGAGCAACTAATGAAAAACTGTTTTTT. This chain links TRBV19 with TRBJ1-4; 10 bases match TRBD1. The CDR3 is made up of 17 amino acids. The V and J ends lost 5 bases and 0 bases, in that order; junction bases with no gene match: 6. Germline V gene lookup returns CDR1 LNHDA and CDR2 SQIVND (reference sequence).

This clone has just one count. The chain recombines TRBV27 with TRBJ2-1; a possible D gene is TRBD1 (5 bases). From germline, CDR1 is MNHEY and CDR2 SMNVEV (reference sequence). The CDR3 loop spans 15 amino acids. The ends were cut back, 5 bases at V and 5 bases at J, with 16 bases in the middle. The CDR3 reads CASSLAPGRHNEQFF. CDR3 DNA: TGTGCCAGCAGTCTGGCCCCAGGGCGGCACAATGAGCAGTTCTTC.

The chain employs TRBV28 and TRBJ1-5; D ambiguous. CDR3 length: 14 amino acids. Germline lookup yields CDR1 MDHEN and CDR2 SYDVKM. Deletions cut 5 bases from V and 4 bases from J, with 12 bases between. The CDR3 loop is CASSPPLANQPQHF. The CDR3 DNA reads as TGTGCCAGCAGTCCACCCCTAGCAAATCAGCCCCAGCATTTT.

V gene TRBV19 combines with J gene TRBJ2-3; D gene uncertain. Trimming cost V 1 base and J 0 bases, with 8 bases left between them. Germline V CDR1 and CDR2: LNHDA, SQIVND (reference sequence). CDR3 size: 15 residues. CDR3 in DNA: TGTGCCAGTAGTATAGGCACAGACAGCACAGATACGCAGTATTTT. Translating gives CASSIGTDSTDTQYF.

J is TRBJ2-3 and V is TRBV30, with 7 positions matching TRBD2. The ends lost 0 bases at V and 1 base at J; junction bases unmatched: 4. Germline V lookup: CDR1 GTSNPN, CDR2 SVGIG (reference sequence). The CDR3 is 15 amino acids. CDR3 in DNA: TGTGCCTGGAGTGTACCCACTAGCGGCACAGATACGCAGTATTTT. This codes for CAWSVPTSGTDTQYF.

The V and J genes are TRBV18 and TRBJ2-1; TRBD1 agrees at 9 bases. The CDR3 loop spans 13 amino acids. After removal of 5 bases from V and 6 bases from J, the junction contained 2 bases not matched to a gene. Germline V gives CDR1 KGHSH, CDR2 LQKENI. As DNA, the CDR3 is TGTGCCAGCTCATCGACAGGGGGCAATGAGCAGTTCTTC. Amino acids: CASSSTGGNEQFF.

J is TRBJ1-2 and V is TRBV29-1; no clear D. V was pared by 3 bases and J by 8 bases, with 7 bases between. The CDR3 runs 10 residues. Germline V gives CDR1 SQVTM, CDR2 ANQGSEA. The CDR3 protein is CSVDESGYTF. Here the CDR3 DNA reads TGCAGCGTTGACGAGAGCGGCTACACCTTC.

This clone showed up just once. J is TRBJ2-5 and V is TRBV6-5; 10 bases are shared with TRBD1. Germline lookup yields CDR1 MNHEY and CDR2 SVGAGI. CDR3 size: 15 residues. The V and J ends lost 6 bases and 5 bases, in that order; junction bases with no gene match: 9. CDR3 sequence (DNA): TGTGCCAGCAGACCCCTGACAGGGGGCGACGAGACCCAGTACTTC. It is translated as CASRPLTGGDETQYF.

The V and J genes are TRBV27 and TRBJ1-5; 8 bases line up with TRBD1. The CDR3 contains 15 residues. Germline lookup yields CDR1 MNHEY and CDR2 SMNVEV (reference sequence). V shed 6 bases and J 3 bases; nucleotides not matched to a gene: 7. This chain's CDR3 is CASSPGGGDNQPQHF. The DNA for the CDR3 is TGTGCCAGCAGCCCAGGGGGCGGGGACAATCAGCCCCAGCATTTT.

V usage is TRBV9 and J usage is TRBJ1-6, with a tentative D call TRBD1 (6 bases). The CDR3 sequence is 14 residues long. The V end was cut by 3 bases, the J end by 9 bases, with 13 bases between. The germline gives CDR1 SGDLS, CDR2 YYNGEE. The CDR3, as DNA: TGTGCCAGCAGCGGCTTGACAGGTAGTTCACCCCTCCACTTT. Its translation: CASSGLTGSSPLHF.

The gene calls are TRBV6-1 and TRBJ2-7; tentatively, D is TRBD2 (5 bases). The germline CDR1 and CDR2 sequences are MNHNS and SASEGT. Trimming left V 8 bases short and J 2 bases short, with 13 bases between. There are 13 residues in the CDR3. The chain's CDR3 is CASQRQAAYEQYF. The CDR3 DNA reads TGTGCCAGCCAGCGGCAGGCAGCCTACGAGCAGTACTTC.

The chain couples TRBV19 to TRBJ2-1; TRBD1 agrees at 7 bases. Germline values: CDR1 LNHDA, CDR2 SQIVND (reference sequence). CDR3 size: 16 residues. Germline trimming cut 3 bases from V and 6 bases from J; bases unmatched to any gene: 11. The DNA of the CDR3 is TGTGCCAGTAGTATGGGACAGCGCTACAGGGTCAATGAGCAGTTCTTC. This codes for CASSMGQRYRVNEQFF.

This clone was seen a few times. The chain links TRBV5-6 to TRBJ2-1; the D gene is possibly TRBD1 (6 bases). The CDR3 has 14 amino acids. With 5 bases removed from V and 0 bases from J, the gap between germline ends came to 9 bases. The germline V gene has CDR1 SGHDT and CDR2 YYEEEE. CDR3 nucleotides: TGTGCCAGCAGTGGACAGAACTCCTACAATGAGCAGTTCTTC. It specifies CASSGQNSYNEQFF. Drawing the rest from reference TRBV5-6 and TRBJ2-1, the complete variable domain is DAGVTQSPTHLIKTRGQQVTLRCSPKSGHDTVSWYQQALGQGPQFIFQYYEEEERQRGNFPDRFSGHQFPNYSSELNVNALLLGDSALYLCASSGQNSYNEQFFGPGTRLTVL.

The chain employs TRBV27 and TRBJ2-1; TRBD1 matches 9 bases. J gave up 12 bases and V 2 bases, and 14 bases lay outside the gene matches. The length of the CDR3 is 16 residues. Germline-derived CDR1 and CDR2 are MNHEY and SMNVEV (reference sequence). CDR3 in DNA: TGTGCCAGCAGTTTACTCACCGGGACAGGGCCGGCCGCGCAGTTCTTC. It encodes CASSLLTGTGPAAQFF.

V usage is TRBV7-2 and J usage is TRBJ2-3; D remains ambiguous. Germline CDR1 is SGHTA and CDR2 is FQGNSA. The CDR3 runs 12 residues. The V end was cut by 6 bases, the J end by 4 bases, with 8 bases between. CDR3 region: CASSSSADTQYF. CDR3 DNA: TGTGCCAGCAGTTCCTCGGCAGATACGCAGTATTTT.

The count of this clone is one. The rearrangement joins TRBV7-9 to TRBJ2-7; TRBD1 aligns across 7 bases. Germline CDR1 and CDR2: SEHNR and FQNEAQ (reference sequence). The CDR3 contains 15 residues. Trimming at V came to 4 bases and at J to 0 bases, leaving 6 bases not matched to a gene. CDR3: CASSSSDRPSYEQYF. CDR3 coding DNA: TGTGCCAGCAGCTCATCGGACAGGCCCTCCTACGAGCAGTACTTC.

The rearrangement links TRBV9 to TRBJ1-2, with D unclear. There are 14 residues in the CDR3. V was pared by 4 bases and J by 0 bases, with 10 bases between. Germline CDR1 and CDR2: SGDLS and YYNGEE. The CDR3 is CASSLEGTNYGYTF. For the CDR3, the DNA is TGTGCCAGCAGCCTTGAGGGAACTAACTATGGCTACACCTTC.

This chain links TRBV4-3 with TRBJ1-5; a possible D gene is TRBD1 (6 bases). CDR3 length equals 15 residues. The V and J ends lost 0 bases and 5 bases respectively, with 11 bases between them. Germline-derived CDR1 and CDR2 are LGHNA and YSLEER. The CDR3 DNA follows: TGCGCCAGCAGCCAAGATAGGGCAGGGGATCAGCCCCAGCATTTT. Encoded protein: CASSQDRAGDQPQHF.